The T cell receptor (beta chain) described here comes from a study of post-analysis software for immune sequencing data. Whole-study context: Recorded disease courses covered relapsing-remitting, secondary progressive and progressive-relapsing multiple sclerosis. Some patients had no subtype annotation. Study-wide results and limits: TRBV5-6, TRBV5-1 and TRBV20-1 belonged to a set of roughly five TRBV segments that were more frequent in patients than controls. Normalized Chao1 diversity was significantly reduced in patients versus controls.

Included in the TCR beta cDNA libraries were unique molecular identifiers. TCRdb ran MiXCR on the PCR reads and lists one entry per CDR3 protein. The sample holds about 430,000 distinct CDR3 sequences, more than 30% seen once. CDR3 length equals 17 residues. V was shortened by 5 bases and J by 0 bases, with 17 bases between the two germline ends. The germline CDR1 and CDR2 sequences are SGHVS and FQNEAQ. On this clonotype: The target antigen is unknown.

Sequencing was done on a sample of blood. The source of this sequence is a girl under 10 years old with multiple sclerosis. This chain links TRBV7-8 with TRBJ2-1; D tentatively fits TRBD1 or TRBD2 (6 bases each). The CDR3 here is CASSVRGELSSYNEQFF. CDR3 bases: TGTGCCAGCAGCGTGAGGGGGGAACTGAGCTCCTACAATGAGCAGTTCTTC.